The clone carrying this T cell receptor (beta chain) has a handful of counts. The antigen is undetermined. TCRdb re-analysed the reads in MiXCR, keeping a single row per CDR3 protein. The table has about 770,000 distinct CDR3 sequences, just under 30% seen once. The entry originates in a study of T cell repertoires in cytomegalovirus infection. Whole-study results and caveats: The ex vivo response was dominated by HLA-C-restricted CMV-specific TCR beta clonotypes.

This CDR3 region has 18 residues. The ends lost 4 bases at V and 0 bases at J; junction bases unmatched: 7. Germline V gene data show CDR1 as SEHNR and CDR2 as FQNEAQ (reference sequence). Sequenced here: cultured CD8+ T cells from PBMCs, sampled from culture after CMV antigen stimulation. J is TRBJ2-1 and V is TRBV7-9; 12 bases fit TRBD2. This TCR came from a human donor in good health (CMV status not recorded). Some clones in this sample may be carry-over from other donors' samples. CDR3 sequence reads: CASSSPTSGGLSYNEQFF. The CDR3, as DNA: TGTGCCAGCAGCTCCCCGACTAGCGGGGGCCTCTCCTACAATGAGCAGTTCTTC.